This T cell receptor beta chain came from a study of regulatory T cells in long-lasting Graves disease. Time point indicated: newly diagnosed GD, antithyroid drugs for less than 3 months. Isolated PBMC RNA provided the starting material for the TCR library. There are 15 residues in the CDR3. Germline lookup yields CDR1 MDHEN and CDR2 SYDVKM. V dropped 10 bases and J dropped 1; count of bases not matched to a gene: 11. The sample holds many counts of this clonotype. Its antigen is unknown. Relying on iRepertoire HTBI primers and Arm-PCR of CDR3 regions, the team built TCR beta libraries. Each CDR3 protein gets one entry after TCRdb re-called the multiplex PCR reads with MiXCR. The sample yields around 450,000 distinct CDR3 sequences, approximately 16% seen once. Whole-study results and caveats: Results may be inaccurate due to the small sample size.

Separately, the same data were catalogued under a study of T cells in Graves' hyperthyroidism and ophthalmopathy. Per that paper: Graves' hyperthyroidism without ophthalmopathy progression within 18 months was termed stable.

This clonotype was sampled from a woman in her 40s with Graves disease. The genes are TRBV28 and TRBJ2-5; 8 positions match TRBD2. Specimen: peripheral blood mononuclear cells (PBMCs), collected at new diagnosis, from a patient treated with antithyroid drugs. CDR3 region: CAIRPVAGTQETQYF. CDR3 coding DNA: TGTGCCATCCGACCCGTAGCGGGGACCCAAGAGACCCAGTACTTC.